This paragraph reports one T cell receptor (beta chain). V gave up 0 bases and J gave up 3 bases, with 9 bases separating them. Germline assignment: CDR1 SGHRS and CDR2 YFSETQ. The length of the CDR3 is 15 residues. Only in-frame clones appear in the TCRdb table, and some are missing; sequencing was by immunoSEQ multiplex PCR. This sample yields about 52,000 clones, of which around 92% are seen a single time; 0.7% to 0.9% belongs to the top ten. This sample was included in a study of T cell changes during pregnancy in multiple sclerosis. This specimen was CD4+ T cells from peripheral blood mononuclear cells, taken in the third trimester of pregnancy. The chain has TRBV5-1 and TRBJ2-2, with D maybe TRBD1 (6 bases). The TCR was taken from a female donor with multiple sclerosis, enrolled in a pregnancy study. CDR3 amino acids: CASSLDRADTGELFF. The DNA for the CDR3 is TGCGCCAGCAGCTTGGACAGGGCTGACACCGGGGAGCTGTTTTTT.